These 20 T cell receptor beta chains share one sample of origin, sequenced in a study of radiation and T cells in renal cell carcinoma. The time point: blood 2 weeks post-SBRT. The treatment denotes: 15 Gy SBRT to primary tumor, nephrectomy 4 weeks later. Sequenced by immunoSEQ multiplex PCR; TCRdb stores in-frame clones only, minus some. The sample holds 120,000 or so clones, 70% to 90% seen once. The sequencing used blood, collected from a patient whose treatment included radiotherapy and nephrectomy. These receptors came from a woman aged 60 to 75 with renal cell carcinoma.

The genes are TRBV7-2 and TRBJ2-1, with TRBD1 identical over 9 bases. CDR3 length equals 15 residues. J gave up 2 bases and V 5 bases, and 4 bases lay outside the gene matches. Germline loops: CDR1 SGHTA, CDR2 FQGNSA. The CDR3 reads CASSKDRGAYNEQFF. The CDR3 nucleotides read TGTGCCAGCAGCAAGGACAGGGGCGCCTACAATGAGCAGTTCTTC. The full variable domain, with the rest looked up from reference TRBV7-2 and TRBJ2-1, is GAGVSQSPSNKVTEKGKDVELRCDPISGHTALYWYRQSLGQGLEFLIYFQGNSAPDKSGLPSDRFSAERTGGSVSTLTIQRTQQEDSAVYLCASSKDRGAYNEQFFGPGTRLTVL.

This clone was found once. The rearrangement uses TRBV10-1 and TRBJ2-3, with D perhaps TRBD2 (5 bases). The V gene lost 3 bases and the J gene lost 6 bases, with 16 bases spanning the gap. The CDR3 runs 15 residues. From germline, CDR1 is WNHNN and CDR2 SYGVQD (reference sequence). The CDR3 bases are TGCGCCAGCAGTGACGGAGGAATTTCGGGGGATACGCAGTATTTT. Encoded protein: CASSDGGISGDTQYF.

This chain connects TRBV4-1 to TRBJ1-5, with D maybe TRBD1 (6 bases). Trimming took off 0 bases at V and 6 bases at J, with 12 bases between the two ends. In germline, CDR1 is MGHRA, CDR2 YSYEKL. The CDR3 covers 15 residues. CDR3 in amino acids: CASSQDQPRGQPQHF. The CDR3 DNA reads TGCGCCAGCAGCCAAGATCAACCCAGGGGTCAGCCCCAGCATTTT.

The J gene is TRBJ2-4, the V gene TRBV25-1, with D perhaps assigned TRBD1 or TRBD2 (5 bases each). The CDR3 runs to 15 residues. Trimming removed 6 bases at V and 8 bases at J, with 20 bases between. CDR1 and CDR2 (germline): MGHDK, SYGVNS. CDR3 amino acids: CASSSRGLSGDIQYF. The CDR3, as DNA: TGTGCCAGCAGCTCCCGGGGCCTAAGTGGGGACATTCAGTACTTC.

This chain uses TRBV30 with TRBJ2-2; 8 nucleotides match TRBD1. The V gene end was trimmed by 5 bases and the J gene end by 5 bases; junction bases not matched to a gene: 7. Germline loops: CDR1 GTSNPN, CDR2 SVGIG (reference sequence). The CDR3 sequence is 14 residues long. The CDR3 protein is CAWVRQGATGELFF. CDR3 DNA sequence: TGTGCCTGGGTGAGGCAGGGGGCGACCGGGGAGCTGTTTTTT.

The gene calls are TRBV6-6 and TRBJ2-2; D is possibly TRBD1 or TRBD2 (5 bases each). The CDR3 totals 14 residues. The ends were cut back, 10 bases at V and 4 bases at J, with 16 bases in the middle. The V gene's germline CDR1 is MNHNY and CDR2 SVGAGI (reference sequence). The CDR3 coding sequence is TGTGCCACCAGACCGGGGACCTCCACCGGGGAGCTGTTTTTT. It codes for CATRPGTSTGELFF.

The chain is built from TRBV7-2 and TRBJ1-2, with 10 bases aligning to TRBD1. Losses at the gene ends were 4 bases for V and 8 bases for J; bases not matched to a gene: 10. The CDR3 has 15 residues. Per the germline V gene, CDR1 is SGHTA and CDR2 is FQGNSA. CDR3 protein: CASSSSTGGAGGYTF. The CDR3, as DNA: TGTGCCAGCAGCTCTTCGACAGGGGGCGCGGGAGGCTACACCTTC. Together with reference TRBV7-2 and TRBJ1-2, the CDR3 gives the full variable domain: GAGVSQSPSNKVTEKGKDVELRCDPISGHTALYWYRQSLGQGLEFLIYFQGNSAPDKSGLPSDRFSAERTGGSVSTLTIQRTQQEDSAVYLCASSSSTGGAGGYTFGSGTRLTVV.

This chain connects TRBV7-9 to TRBJ1-4, with TRBD1 matching 7 bases. The germline CDR1 and CDR2 sequences are SEHNR and FQNEAQ (reference sequence). Trimming removed 3 bases from V and 8 bases from J; junction bases left unmatched: 9. CDR3 length: 15 amino acids. Here the CDR3 reads CASSFQPGGEEKLFF. Written as DNA, the CDR3 is TGTGCCAGCAGCTTCCAGCCAGGGGGGGAGGAAAAACTGTTTTTT.

This sequence joins TRBV14 and TRBJ2-5; 8 nucleotides agree with TRBD2. Looked up from germline, CDR1 is SGHDN and CDR2 is FVKESK. Losses at the gene ends were 3 bases for V and 1 base for J; bases not matched to a gene: 7. CDR3 length: 16 amino acids. The CDR3 DNA reads TGTGCCAGCAGCCACTACGAGACTAGCGCCCAAGAGACCCAGTACTTC. Encoded protein: CASSHYETSAQETQYF.

The rearrangement links TRBV19 to TRBJ2-2, with 11 bases matching TRBD2. Germline V gene sequence: CDR1 LNHDA, CDR2 SQIVND (reference sequence). The CDR3 covers 17 residues. The V gene end was trimmed by 4 bases and the J gene end by 5 bases; junction bases not matched to a gene: 9. In DNA, the CDR3 is TGTGCCAGTAGTAGCCCGGGACTAGCGGCGTATACCGGGGAGCTGTTTTTT. This codes for CASSSPGLAAYTGELFF.

The chain combines TRBV14 with TRBJ1-1, with TRBD1 identical over 7 bases. Germline V gives CDR1 SGHDN, CDR2 FVKESK. V dropped 5 bases and J dropped 4; count of bases not matched to a gene: 10. The CDR3 totals 15 residues. The CDR3 DNA sequence: TGTGCCAGCAGCACCCACAGGGGTTTGGGCACTGAAGCTTTCTTT. Its protein is CASSTHRGLGTEAFF.

This chain links TRBV5-1 with TRBJ1-1, with 7 bases lining up with TRBD1. Germline V gene data show CDR1 as SGHRS and CDR2 as YFSETQ. J gave up 1 base and V 3 bases, and 6 bases lay outside the gene matches. The CDR3 has 15 amino acids. DNA for the CDR3: TGCGCCAGCAGCTCAACGACAGGGTGGAACACTGAAGCTTTCTTT. It encodes CASSSTTGWNTEAFF.

The J gene is TRBJ1-1, the V gene TRBV19; D is unclear. Trimming shortened V by 1 base and J by 0 bases, and 6 bases separated the two germline ends. The CDR3 runs to 14 residues. CDR1 LNHDA and CDR2 SQIVND come from the germline V gene (reference sequence). The CDR3 nucleotides read TGTGCCAGTAGTATAGGACATATGAACACTGAAGCTTTCTTT. The encoded protein is CASSIGHMNTEAFF.

The chain couples TRBV19 to TRBJ1-1, with 9 bases lining up with TRBD1. Germline values: CDR1 LNHDA, CDR2 SQIVND (reference sequence). This CDR3 spans 16 amino acids. J gave up 4 bases and V 5 bases, and 11 bases lay outside the gene matches. The CDR3: CASSVYHRGRSTEAFF. CDR3 sequence (DNA): TGTGCCAGTAGTGTATACCACAGGGGGCGATCCACTGAAGCTTTCTTT.

The chain uses TRBV2 and TRBJ2-1; either TRBD1 or TRBD2 may fit D (5 bases each). Germline-derived CDR1 and CDR2 are SNHLY and FYNNEI. The CDR3 consists of 15 residues. V was trimmed by 6 bases and J by 7 bases, leaving 19 bases between them. The CDR3 DNA reads as TGTGCCAGCAGGAGCCGGGACCCATTTAATAATGAGCAGTTCTTC. Protein: CASRSRDPFNNEQFF.

The rearrangement joins TRBV27 to TRBJ1-5; 7 nucleotides line up with TRBD1. Germline CDR1 and CDR2: MNHEY and SMNVEV (reference sequence). The CDR3 contains 14 residues. V shed 6 bases and J 8 bases; nucleotides not matched to a gene: 10. The CDR3 bases are TGTGCCAGCAGAGGACAGGATTTCGAAAAGCCCCAGCATTTT. Translated, it gives CASRGQDFEKPQHF.

By sample share, this clone is medium-sized. The CDR3 DNA is TGTGCCAGCAGAGACAGGAATCAGCCCCAGCATTTT. It is translated as CASRDRNQPQHF. The chain carries TRBV2 and TRBJ1-5, with D tentatively TRBD1 (6 bases). With 6 bases removed from V and 4 bases from J, the gap between germline ends came to 7 bases. The CDR3 consists of 12 residues. Germline CDR1 is SNHLY and CDR2 is FYNNEI.

Only one count was recorded for this clone. The rearrangement joins TRBV9 to TRBJ2-1, with 7 bases lining up with TRBD1. V lost 3 bases and J lost 6; bases outside the gene matches: 9. There are 15 residues in the CDR3. Germline assignment: CDR1 SGDLS and CDR2 YYNGEE. DNA for the CDR3: TGTGCCAGCAGCGGATCCGGGACAGTCGTCAATGAGCAGTTCTTC. The encoded protein is CASSGSGTVVNEQFF. The whole variable domain, filled in from reference TRBV9 and TRBJ2-1, reads DSGVTQTPKHLITATGQRVTLRCSPRSGDLSVYWYQQSLDQGLQFLIQYYNGEERAKGNILERFSAQQFPDLHSELNLSSLELGDSALYFCASSGSGTVVNEQFFGPGTRLTVL.

The chain combines TRBV5-4 with TRBJ2-1, with D possibly matching TRBD1 (5 bases). Trimming shortened V by 0 bases and J by 7 bases, and 11 bases separated the two germline ends. CDR3 length equals 14 residues. Germline CDR1 and CDR2: SGHNT and YYREEE (reference sequence). Here the CDR3 DNA reads TGTGCCAGCAGCTTGGGGGGCAGGGATAATGAGCAGTTCTTC. Protein product: CASSLGGRDNEQFF.

As DNA, the CDR3 is TGCGCCAGCAGCTGGGACGGGACACAGGGTGGCATTCAAGAGACCCAGTACTTC. Its translation is CASSWDGTQGGIQETQYF. The rearrangement uses TRBV5-1 and TRBJ2-5; a weak D match, TRBD1 (6 bases). V was pared by 3 bases and J by 2 bases, with 23 bases between. Per germline, CDR1 SGHRS and CDR2 YFSETQ. The CDR3 is made up of 18 amino acids.